This TCR beta chain derives from a study of shared T cell receptors in the human thymus. Libraries were prepared by immunoSEQ multiplex PCR; TCRdb keeps only in-frame clonotypes and omits some of them. The sample has roughly 700,000 clones; roughly 90% are singletons. The germline V gene encodes CDR1 SNHLY and CDR2 FYNNEI. CDR3 length equals 12 residues. Trimming left V 4 bases short and J 9 bases short, with 12 bases between. This same sample was also taken into another study, of human thymus T cells.

The sequencing sample was made of thymocytes. The sequence derives from a boy younger than two with a congenital heart defect. The chain links TRBV2 to TRBJ1-1, with D tentatively TRBD1 (6 bases). CDR3 region: CASSAGGRKAFF. The CDR3 bases are TGTGCCAGCAGTGCGGGGGGCAGAAAAGCTTTCTTT.